Below, one T cell receptor beta chain is given with its context. It lacks a known antigen. Base-call qualities are not available, and no considerably larger clone is one nucleotide away. The data derive from a study of blood T cell repertoires in COVID-19 (dated by TCRdb to 2020 to 2021). With respect to the entire study: Samples from collaborators originated in the United States, Italy and Spain and spanned both the acute and convalescent phases of COVID-19. The prospective study material was composed of cDNA or gDNA derived from T cells, B-cell-depleted T cells, or PBMCs. Subjects who had been exposed to COVID-19, were actively infected with it, or had recovered from it provided the deeply sampled blood TCRbeta repertoires that made up the dataset. The repertoires were released in a freely available public database intended as a resource for research on the immune response to SARS-CoV-2. The samples were drawn from two sources: the first 160 participants of the ongoing ImmuneRACE study, and 1,254 subjects contributed by 6 global collaborators. The sample metadata nearly always contained a de-identified subject ID, COVID-19 status, age in years and sex. HLA class I and class II types, where available, came from metadata supplied by the sample provider rather than from assay-based typing. Overall study outcomes, separate from this receptor: The amount of clinical and demographic metadata varied by source and participant and was provided uncurated.

In Seattle, one collaborating source enrolled patients while the infection was active and tracked those patients longitudinally over the course of disease. The collaborating institutions used their own protocols to collect whole blood in K2EDTA tubes. For TCRbeta analysis, collaborators shipped samples as frozen whole blood, isolated PBMCs, or DNA extracted from either of those sample types. The CDR3 sequence holds 14 residues, the cysteine and phenylalanine included. Of all the DNA, just the CDR3 is kept, 42 bases in frame from base 1. Per the germline V gene (reference sequence), MNHEY is the CDR1 and SMNVEV is the CDR2. V and J are truncated by 6 bases and 2 bases respectively, leaving an intervening sequence of 13 bases. TCRbeta CDR3 regions were amplified from genomic DNA by means of the immunoSEQ Assay, a bias-controlled multiplex PCR. Under the source paper's analysis protocol: Nucleated cell counts per sample were estimated from amplification of reference gene primers within the assay. To quantify the absolute abundance of each unique TCRbeta CDR3 rearrangement, sequence reads were collapsed and filtered. Productive Simpson clonality was computed per sample as the square root of Simpson's diversity index over productive rearrangements. TCRdb took over this immuneACCESS table, retaining in-frame rearrangements with V and J assigned. Such tables are incomplete; in checked studies, under half of the missing clones stem from an unresolved V gene, and the remainder is unexplained. That table gives V, J and clone size, and the DNA gave D and trimming. The sample table contains 45,000 to 50,000 clones; only one count was recorded for 80% to 90% of them. The ten largest clones add up to about a third of the sample.

The sequence was obtained from a woman of 80 years or more with COVID-19, enrolled during active disease. Recombination joined TRBV27 with TRBJ1-2, and the D gene may be TRBD1, 5 bases matching. Sequenced input: peripheral blood. CDR3 reads: CASRPGGVNYGYTF. The sequenced DNA is TGTGCCAGCAGGCCGGGGGGGGTCAACTATGGCTACACCTTC.